This passage covers 32 T cell receptor beta chains from one sample sequenced in a study of CD8 T cells in ankylosing spondylitis. MiXCR, run by TCRdb on the 5' RACE reads, gives a single entry per CDR3 protein. The data hold around 250,000 distinct CDR3 sequences, with about 10% observed a single time. The source material was blood, either unsorted or a sorted T cell fraction (not recorded which). Receptor source: a male donor with ankylosing spondylitis or in good health (not recorded which).

The table lists this clonotype with many counts. The chain combines TRBV11-2 with TRBJ2-2; D perhaps matches TRBD1 (6 bases). This CDR3 comprises 14 residues. Germline CDR1 reads SGHAT; CDR2 reads FQNNGV. V lost 7 bases and J lost 6, with 15 bases in between. As DNA, the CDR3 is TGTGCCAGCACACTACGTCCAGGGGCCGGGGAGCTGTTTTTT. It yields the protein CASTLRPGAGELFF.

The chain employs TRBV29-1 and TRBJ1-1; a possible D gene is TRBD1 (5 bases). Between the trimmed V and J ends, which lost 7 bases and 11 bases, there was a span of 17 bases. Per germline, CDR1 SQVTM and CDR2 ANQGSEA. The CDR3 totals 11 residues. CDR3 region: CSAEEGTNAFF. CDR3 in DNA: TGCAGCGCTGAGGAGGGGACTAATGCTTTCTTT.

This clonotype was seen ten or more times. The J gene is TRBJ1-6, the V gene TRBV5-1, with D maybe TRBD1 (5 bases). The CDR3 sequence is 15 residues long. V was cut by 0 bases and J by 4 bases, with 8 bases left in between. The germline gives CDR1 SGHRS, CDR2 YFSETQ. CDR3 DNA: TGCGCCAGCAGCTTGGACAGGTCGTATAATTCACCCCTCCACTTT. Translated: CASSLDRSYNSPLHF.

This clonotype was recorded many times. V gene TRBV13 combines with J gene TRBJ2-1; D is uncertain. The CDR3 length is 14 residues. Germline V gene sequence: CDR1 PRHDT, CDR2 FYEKMQ (reference sequence). Trimming took off 5 bases at V and 5 bases at J, with 13 bases between the two ends. The CDR3 DNA is TGTGCCAGCAGCCCTCTAGGATCTCACAATGAGCAGTTCTTC. It is translated as CASSPLGSHNEQFF.

This CDR3 reads CASSPLSRAGELFF. As DNA, the CDR3 is TGTGCCAGCAGTCCACTGTCGAGGGCCGGGGAGCTGTTTTTT. The chain couples TRBV6-1 to TRBJ2-2, with D possibly being TRBD2 (5 bases). Germline V gene lookup returns CDR1 MNHNS and CDR2 SASEGT. The V gene lost 5 bases and the J gene lost 6 bases, with 13 bases spanning the gap. The CDR3 totals 14 residues.

In this sample, this clonotype turned up many times. The CDR3 loop is CATSDRSSGTYEQYF. Here the CDR3 DNA reads TGTGCCACCAGTGATAGGTCTAGCGGAACCTACGAGCAGTACTTC. The genes are TRBV24-1 and TRBJ2-7; 7 nucleotides agree with TRBD2. The V gene's germline CDR1 is KGHDR and CDR2 SFDVKD. The CDR3 extends over 15 amino acids. V shed 3 bases, J shed 2 bases, and the junction held 6 bases outside the gene matches.

This clonotype occurred many times. As DNA, the CDR3 is TGTGCCAGCAGCTCGAACAGGGGGAATGAAAAACTGTTTTTT. Its translation: CASSSNRGNEKLFF. V and J are TRBV5-5 and TRBJ1-4; the match to TRBD1 covers 8 bases. The CDR3 extends over 14 amino acids. The germline CDR1 and CDR2 sequences are SGHKS and YYEKEE (reference sequence). J was trimmed by 5 bases and V by 3 bases; bases with no gene match: 3.

CDR3 DNA: TGTGCCAGCAGCTCGGGGGGACAGGGCAATGAAAAACTGTTTTTT. It codes for CASSSGGQGNEKLFF. The V gene is TRBV9, the J gene TRBJ1-4; 9 bases match TRBD1. The CDR3 length is 15 residues. J was trimmed by 5 bases and V by 4 bases; bases with no gene match: 6. Germline V CDR1 and CDR2: SGDLS, YYNGEE.

This clonotype was recorded at least ten times. This chain joins TRBV9 and TRBJ1-6, with D unresolved. Trimming took 2 bases from V and 5 from J, leaving 8 bases between them. Looked up from germline, CDR1 is SGDLS and CDR2 is YYNGEE. This CDR3 contains 14 residues. Written as DNA, the CDR3 is TGTGCCAGCAGCGTTGAAGGAGATAATTCACCCCTCCACTTT. It codes for CASSVEGDNSPLHF.

In its sample, this clonotype was seen many times. The chain uses TRBV27 and TRBJ2-5, with 9 bases that match TRBD1. There are 15 residues in the CDR3. V was pared by 1 base and J by 7 bases, with 7 bases of the junction left unmatched. Germline V gives CDR1 MNHEY, CDR2 SMNVEV (reference sequence). Here the CDR3 reads CASSLYRTGEGTQYF. The CDR3 region has the DNA TGTGCCAGCAGTTTATATCGGACAGGGGAAGGGACCCAGTACTTC.

This clonotype appeared a few times. This chain connects TRBV12-3 or TRBV12-4 to TRBJ1-2, with 7 nucleotides matching TRBD1. Germline trimming cut 6 bases from V and 11 bases from J; bases unmatched to any gene: 9. The length of the CDR3 is 12 residues. The CDR3 DNA follows: TGTGCCAGCAGCCGACAGGGCATGATGTACACCTTC. This gives the protein CASSRQGMMYTF.

Many counts were recorded for this clonotype. J is TRBJ1-1 and V is TRBV12-3 or TRBV12-4; D not resolved. The CDR3 runs to 14 residues. V shed 8 bases and J shed 5 bases, with 18 bases lying between them. CDR3 in DNA: TGTGCCAGCCCCAACGACCAGCTGGGAACTGAAGCTTTCTTT. Amino acid sequence: CASPNDQLGTEAFF.

This clonotype has more than one count but fewer than ten. Relative to the germline gene, one junction end is altered; a read error may explain this. The rearrangement links TRBV7-9 to TRBJ2-3; TRBD2 is a possible D gene (5 bases). This CDR3 spans 12 amino acids. Germline assignment: CDR1 SEHNR and CDR2 FQNEAQ (reference sequence). The DNA of the CDR3 is TGTGCCAGCAGCCGATCCCTAGCAGCGCTCAATTTT. Translation gives CASSRSLAALNF.

This clonotype showed up many times. The rearrangement links TRBV2 to TRBJ1-2; D remains ambiguous. Trimming removed 4 bases at V and 0 bases at J, with 9 bases between. Germline V gene data show CDR1 as SNHLY and CDR2 as FYNNEI. This CDR3 is 14 amino acids long. CDR3 region: CASSVAGPNYGYTF. In DNA, the CDR3 is TGTGCCAGCAGTGTGGCCGGCCCTAACTATGGCTACACCTTC.

The chain has TRBV2 and TRBJ2-1, with D perhaps matching TRBD2 (6 bases). CDR3 size: 17 residues. Looked up from germline, CDR1 is SNHLY and CDR2 is FYNNEI. Between the trimmed V and J ends, which lost 7 bases and 5 bases, there was a span of 24 bases. The CDR3 sequence is CASKGGSGRSVDNEQFF. CDR3 in DNA: TGTGCCAGCAAGGGTGGGAGCGGGCGCAGCGTCGACAATGAGCAGTTCTTC.

Ten or more counts support this clonotype. The V and J genes are TRBV5-1 and TRBJ2-5; no clear D gene. CDR3 size: 13 residues. V was cut by 4 bases and J by 4 bases, with 11 bases left in between. CDR1 and CDR2 from the germline V gene are SGHRS and YFSETQ. CDR3 amino acids: CASSPAGLETQYF. The DNA of the CDR3 is TGCGCCAGCAGCCCAGCCGGGCTAGAGACCCAGTACTTC.

This clonotype was seen at least ten times. The chain links TRBV6-5 to TRBJ2-7; 9 bases agree with TRBD2. V trimming: 0 bases; J trimming: 3 bases; junction bases outside the gene matches: 3. This CDR3 region has 15 residues. Per germline, CDR1 MNHEY and CDR2 SVGAGI. CDR3 sequence reads: CASSYSRRGGYEQYF. CDR3 nucleotides: TGTGCCAGCAGTTACTCCCGGCGGGGGGGCTACGAGCAGTACTTC.

Many counts were recorded for this clonotype. This chain uses TRBV5-1 with TRBJ1-1; perhaps TRBD1 as D (5 bases). Germline CDR1 is SGHRS and CDR2 is YFSETQ. The CDR3 totals 13 residues. V gave up 4 bases and J gave up 3 bases, with 10 bases separating them. This chain's CDR3 is CASSPTGHTEAFF. The CDR3 nucleotides are TGCGCCAGCAGCCCAACGGGGCACACTGAAGCTTTCTTT.

This clonotype showed up just a few times. The V and J genes are TRBV11-2 and TRBJ2-3, with 7 bases lining up with TRBD2. This CDR3 comprises 17 residues. Looked up from germline, CDR1 is SGHAT and CDR2 is FQNNGV. V trimming: 5 bases; J trimming: 2 bases; junction bases outside the gene matches: 13. CDR3 sequence reads: CASSPRGGTIHTDTQYF. The CDR3 nucleotides are TGTGCCAGCAGCCCCCGGGGAGGGACGATCCACACAGATACGCAGTATTTT.

This sequence joins TRBV2 and TRBJ2-1, with D perhaps matching TRBD1 (7 bases). Between the trimmed V and J ends, which lost 0 bases and 10 bases, there was a span of 13 bases. Germline lookup yields CDR1 SNHLY and CDR2 FYNNEI. The CDR3 extends over 14 amino acids. CDR3 nucleotides: TGTGCCAGCAGTGAAGCCAACAGGGGAGGCGAGCAGTTCTTC. Its protein is CASSEANRGGEQFF.

Many counts were recorded for this clonotype. V usage is TRBV5-1 and J usage is TRBJ2-7; 8 bases map to TRBD1. This CDR3 spans 14 amino acids. Germline V gene lookup returns CDR1 SGHRS and CDR2 YFSETQ. Trimming cost V 0 bases and J 3 bases; bases outside gene matches: 2. CDR3 nucleotides: TGCGCCAGCAGCTTGGCCGGACAGGGCTACGAGCAGTACTTC. Protein product: CASSLAGQGYEQYF.

This clonotype was detected ten times or more. This chain links TRBV6-1 with TRBJ2-7, with 7 nucleotides matching TRBD1. Unmatched junction bases numbered 12, after V lost 7 bases and J lost 3 bases. CDR1 and CDR2 from the germline V gene are MNHNS and SASEGT. This CDR3 is 15 amino acids long. The DNA for the CDR3 is TGTGCCAGCATTCAAACCCCGGGACAGATCTACGAGCAGTACTTC. It encodes CASIQTPGQIYEQYF.

This clonotype was detected ten times or more. The chain combines TRBV20-1 with TRBJ2-1; 7 nucleotides match TRBD1. Germline assignment: CDR1 DFQATT and CDR2 SNEGSKA (reference sequence). With 5 bases clipped from V and 3 bases from J, the junction kept 4 bases outside the gene matches. The CDR3 is 13 residues long. The CDR3 DNA sequence: TGCAGTGCTGACCGGGACAGCTACAATGAGCAGTTCTTC. Translated: CSADRDSYNEQFF.

This clonotype was found many times. DNA of the CDR3: TGTGCCAGCAGCAAAGTGGGCAGATCCTACAATGAGCAGTTCTTC. Its translation is CASSKVGRSYNEQFF. The chain has TRBV21-1 and TRBJ2-1. TRBV21-1 is given as a pseudogene. The CDR3 sequence is 15 residues long.

This clonotype was counted between two and nine times. The chain uses TRBV7-2 and TRBJ2-5; 7 bases line up with TRBD2. The ends lost 1 base at V and 5 bases at J; junction bases unmatched: 7. The CDR3 loop spans 15 amino acids. Germline lookup yields CDR1 SGHTA and CDR2 FQGNSA. CDR3 loop: CASSLDAGEVETQYF. Written as DNA, the CDR3 is TGTGCCAGCAGCTTAGACGCGGGGGAGGTTGAGACCCAGTACTTC.

This clonotype was recorded many times. The rearrangement links TRBV15 to TRBJ2-7; maybe TRBD2 (6 bases). In germline, CDR1 is LNHNV, CDR2 YYDKDF (reference sequence). The CDR3 contains 16 residues. With 6 bases removed from V and 6 bases from J, the gap between germline ends came to 24 bases. The CDR3 is CATSLEKGLRRVEQYF. Here the CDR3 DNA reads TGTGCCACCAGTCTCGAGAAGGGACTGCGAAGGGTCGAGCAGTACTTC.

This clonotype has ten or more counts. The V and J genes are TRBV9 and TRBJ2-5; 7 bases line up with TRBD2. The germline V gene has CDR1 SGDLS and CDR2 YYNGEE. The CDR3 is 15 amino acids. V lost 4 bases and J lost 4; bases outside the gene matches: 10. The CDR3 DNA is TGTGCCAGCAGCCCCTCTAGCGGACCTAGAGAGACCCAGTACTTC. Its protein is CASSPSSGPRETQYF.

This clonotype has a handful of counts. The chain is built from TRBV20-1 and TRBJ2-5; 7 nucleotides agree with TRBD1. After removal of 4 bases from V and 4 bases from J, the junction contained 9 bases not matched to a gene. The CDR3 totals 14 residues. The germline V gene encodes CDR1 DFQATT and CDR2 SNEGSKA (reference sequence). The CDR3 DNA is TGCAGTGCTACTCGACAGGGTAGAAGAGAGACCCAGTACTTC. Residues: CSATRQGRRETQYF.

The chain joins TRBV4-1 to TRBJ2-3; D is undetermined. CDR1 is MGHRA and CDR2 is YSYEKL in the germline V gene. The CDR3 totals 15 residues. V lost 4 bases and J lost 0, with 11 bases in between. DNA of the CDR3: TGCGCCAGCAGCCCAGCTTTAGGGAGCACAGATACGCAGTATTTT. Its protein product is CASSPALGSTDTQYF.

This clonotype was picked up many times. The rearrangement uses TRBV6-1 and TRBJ2-2, with D perhaps being TRBD1 or TRBD2 (6 bases each). Germline-derived CDR1 and CDR2 are MNHNS and SASEGT. This CDR3 spans 15 amino acids. Trimming removed 10 bases at V and 0 bases at J, with 15 bases between. The CDR3 here is CATLGGLTNTGELFF. The DNA of the CDR3 is TGTGCCACCCTTGGGGGGCTTACGAACACCGGGGAGCTGTTTTTT.

This clonotype was seen many times. The chain carries TRBV5-1 and TRBJ2-1; the match to TRBD2 covers 10 bases. The CDR3 spans 17 residues. J lost 3 bases, V lost 5 bases, and 11 bases had no gene match. The V gene's germline CDR1 is SGHRS and CDR2 YFSETQ. In DNA form, the CDR3 reads TGCGCCAGCAGTCCAACTCCACCTAGCGGGAGCTACAATGAGCAGTTCTTC. It translates to CASSPTPPSGSYNEQFF.

The rearrangement uses TRBV20-1 and TRBJ2-6; D not resolved. The V end was cut by 0 bases, the J end by 1 base, with 7 bases between. The CDR3 length is 15 residues. Per the germline V gene, CDR1 is DFQATT and CDR2 is SNEGSKA (reference sequence). Here the CDR3 reads CSARDVNSGANVLTF. The CDR3, as DNA: TGCAGTGCTAGAGACGTCAATTCTGGGGCCAACGTCCTGACTTTC.